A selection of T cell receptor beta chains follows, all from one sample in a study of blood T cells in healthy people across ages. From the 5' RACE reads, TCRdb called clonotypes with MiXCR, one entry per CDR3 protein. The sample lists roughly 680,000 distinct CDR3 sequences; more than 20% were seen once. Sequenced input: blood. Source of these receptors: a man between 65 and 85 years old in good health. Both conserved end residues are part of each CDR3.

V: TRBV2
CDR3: CASGKEGLQETQYF

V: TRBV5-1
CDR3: CASKSGHTQYF

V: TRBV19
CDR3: CASSIDRGDTQYF

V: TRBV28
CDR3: CASSARGRWQYF

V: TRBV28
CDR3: CASSPSTGYNEQFF

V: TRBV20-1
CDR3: CSAQSVSSYNEQFF

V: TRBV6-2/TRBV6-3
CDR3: CASSYSSGQLTQETQYF

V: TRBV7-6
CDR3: CASSSLGGPDTQYF

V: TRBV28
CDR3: CASSYPRGTSYEQYF

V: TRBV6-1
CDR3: CASSRTSGSWNEQFF

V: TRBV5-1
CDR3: CAGSFAGGSYNEQFF

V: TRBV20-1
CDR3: CSAQGRVTYEQYF

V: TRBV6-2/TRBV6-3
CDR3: CASSYEYGSQETQYF

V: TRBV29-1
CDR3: CSVGLALNTGELFF

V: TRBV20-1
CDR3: CSAWGPYGEETQYF

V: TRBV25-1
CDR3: CASSESWGQGRLAKETQYF

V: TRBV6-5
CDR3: CASSSEFPGLAGYQETQYF

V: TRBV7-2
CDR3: CASNFMRGESYEQYF